This T cell receptor beta chain derives from a study of CD4 and CD8 cells across lung adenocarcinoma regions. TCRdb redid the calling of the PCR reads with MiXCR, one entry per CDR3 protein. The sample lists about 19,000 distinct CDR3 sequences, 46% seen once, with approximately 18% in the top ten. This CDR3 region has 15 residues. The V gene's germline CDR1 is MGHRA and CDR2 YSYEKL. V was shortened by 2 bases and J by 8 bases, with 18 bases between the two germline ends. Donors had localized lung adenocarcinoma, a non-small cell lung cancer. Source material: CD4+ T cells from the margin of a lung tumor. The chain links TRBV4-1 to TRBJ1-2; no definite D call. The TCR sequence derives from a male donor with lung adenocarcinoma. The CD4 and CD8 labels of this study may be unreliable. The CDR3: CASSQQTPTTMGYTF. The CDR3 DNA sequence: TGCGCCAGCAGCCAACAGACCCCTACTACTATGGGCTACACCTTC.